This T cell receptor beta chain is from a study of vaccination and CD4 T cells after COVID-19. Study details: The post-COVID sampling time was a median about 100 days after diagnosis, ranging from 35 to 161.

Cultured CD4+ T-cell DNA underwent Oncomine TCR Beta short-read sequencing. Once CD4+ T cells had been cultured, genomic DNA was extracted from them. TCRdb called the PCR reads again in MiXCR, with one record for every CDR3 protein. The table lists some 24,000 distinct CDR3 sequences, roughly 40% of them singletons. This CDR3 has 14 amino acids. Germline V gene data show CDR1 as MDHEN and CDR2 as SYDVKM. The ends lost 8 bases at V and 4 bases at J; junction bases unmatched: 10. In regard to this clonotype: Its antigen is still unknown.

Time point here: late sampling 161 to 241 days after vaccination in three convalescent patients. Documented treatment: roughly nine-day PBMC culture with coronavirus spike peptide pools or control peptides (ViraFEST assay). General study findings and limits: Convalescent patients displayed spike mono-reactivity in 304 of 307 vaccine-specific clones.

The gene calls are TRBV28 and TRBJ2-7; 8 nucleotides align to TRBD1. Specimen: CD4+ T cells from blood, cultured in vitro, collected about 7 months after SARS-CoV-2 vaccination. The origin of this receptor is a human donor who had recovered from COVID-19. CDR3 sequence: CASLAGGTLYEQYF. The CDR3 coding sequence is TGTGCCAGCTTAGCAGGGGGCACATTATACGAGCAGTACTTC.